Below, 21 T cell receptor beta chains from the same sample are listed, as sequenced in a study of T cell responses to AZD1222 COVID-19 vaccine. Sequencing was performed with immunoSEQ multiplex PCR; in TCRdb, only in-frame clones are kept and a portion is missing. The table has fewer than 200,000 clones, around 89% seen once; the top ten hold 4% to 5.5%. The sequencing here drew on peripheral blood, taken 28 days after the second AZD1222 dose. The receptors here all came from an adult who received the AZD1222 COVID-19 vaccine.

V is TRBV4-3 and J is TRBJ1-6; D is possibly TRBD1 (5 bases). V was pared by 0 bases and J by 9 bases, with 9 bases between. This CDR3 contains 14 residues. CDR1 is LGHNA, CDR2 YSLEER, per germline. CDR3 in DNA: TGCGCCAGCAGCCAAGACTTGGGGGGTTCACCCCTCCACTTT. This sequence encodes CASSQDLGGSPLHF.

V and J are TRBV4-3 and TRBJ1-5, with 7 positions matching TRBD1. The V segment lost 3 bases and the J segment 4 bases; nucleotides outside the gene matches: 6. This CDR3 region has 15 residues. Germline-derived CDR1 and CDR2 are LGHNA and YSLEER. The chain's CDR3 is CASSQGAGGNQPQHF. The CDR3 DNA sequence: TGCGCCAGCAGCCAGGGGGCAGGGGGGAATCAGCCCCAGCATTTT.

The chain couples TRBV6-5 to TRBJ2-3; perhaps D is TRBD1 or TRBD2 (5 bases each). The CDR3 runs to 15 residues. CDR1 is MNHEY and CDR2 is SVGAGI in the germline V gene. The ends were cut back, 0 bases at V and 1 base at J, with 8 bases in the middle. CDR3 sequence reads: CASSYSGTRTDTQYF. CDR3 nucleotide sequence: TGTGCCAGCAGTTACTCCGGGACCCGCACAGATACGCAGTATTTT.

The chain joins TRBV5-4 to TRBJ1-6; D perhaps matches TRBD1 (6 bases). With 6 bases removed from V and 7 bases from J, the gap between germline ends came to 14 bases. The CDR3 has 14 residues. The germline V gene has CDR1 SGHNT and CDR2 YYREEE (reference sequence). The CDR3 sequence: CASTVGQTNSPLHF. As DNA, the CDR3 is TGTGCCAGCACCGTTGGACAGACCAATTCACCCCTCCACTTT.

This clone was recorded once. The chain carries TRBV7-2 and TRBJ1-1; a possible D gene is TRBD1 (5 bases). With 1 base removed from V and 6 bases from J, the gap between germline ends came to 12 bases. Per the germline V gene, CDR1 is SGHTA and CDR2 is FQGNSA. The CDR3 spans 14 residues. CDR3 DNA sequence: TGTGCCAGCAGCTTAGTGGCAGGGTGGCCTGAAGCTTTCTTT. Translation: CASSLVAGWPEAFF.

The chain couples TRBV29-1 to TRBJ2-5; D not resolved. The CDR3 is made up of 12 amino acids. The germline V and J ends were trimmed by 6 bases and 1 base, with 9 bases remaining between them. CDR1 and CDR2 from the germline V gene are SQVTM and ANQGSEA. CDR3 in DNA: TGCAGCGTCTACGGACCCCAAGAGACCCAGTACTTC. Its protein product is CSVYGPQETQYF.

V gene TRBV12-3 or TRBV12-4 combines with J gene TRBJ2-1, with D perhaps TRBD2 (5 bases). V shed 6 bases and J shed 7 bases, with 13 bases lying between them. The CDR3 runs to 13 residues. DNA for the CDR3: TGTGCCAGCAGAATAGGGCTAGCTAATGAGCAGTTCTTC. Translation: CASRIGLANEQFF.

The chain carries TRBV6-4 and TRBJ2-3; tentative D call: TRBD2 (6 bases). Trimming pared 2 bases from V and 6 bases from J, leaving 12 bases between. Germline V gives CDR1 MRHNA, CDR2 SNTAGT. The CDR3 is 14 amino acids. As DNA, the CDR3 is TGTGCCAGCAGTGACCTGGCGGGGCCGGATACGCAGTATTTT. This translates into CASSDLAGPDTQYF.

The V call is TRBV6-5, the J call TRBJ2-5; 9 positions match TRBD1. Per germline, CDR1 MNHEY and CDR2 SVGAGI. Trimming at V came to 6 bases and at J to 2 bases, leaving 7 bases not matched to a gene. This CDR3 contains 15 residues. In DNA, the CDR3 is TGTGCCAGCAGAGACCTCGGGACAGGGCAAGAGACCCAGTACTTC. It yields the protein CASRDLGTGQETQYF.

The chain combines TRBV5-6 with TRBJ1-1, with a tentative D call TRBD1 (6 bases). Germline V gene sequence: CDR1 SGHDT, CDR2 YYEEEE. The CDR3 consists of 16 residues. The germline V and J ends were trimmed by 3 bases and 3 bases, with 18 bases remaining between them. Here the CDR3 DNA reads TGTGCCAGCAGCTCTCGGACAGACAAGGCATACACTGAAGCTTTCTTT. Amino acids: CASSSRTDKAYTEAFF.

This chain uses TRBV5-1 with TRBJ2-1; 7 positions match TRBD1. This CDR3 region has 15 residues. In germline, CDR1 is SGHRS, CDR2 YFSETQ. With 4 bases clipped from V and 4 bases from J, the junction kept 8 bases outside the gene matches. The CDR3 here is CASSLGDRTYNEQFF. DNA of the CDR3: TGCGCCAGCAGCCTGGGGGACAGAACTTACAATGAGCAGTTCTTC.

The chain carries TRBV13 and TRBJ1-6; D is ambiguous. The ends were cut back, 0 bases at V and 7 bases at J, with 7 bases in the middle. This CDR3 spans 14 amino acids. Germline-derived CDR1 and CDR2 are PRHDT and FYEKMQ (reference sequence). CDR3: CASSLGQANSPLHF. For the CDR3, the DNA is TGTGCCAGCAGCTTAGGGCAGGCCAATTCACCCCTCCACTTT.

V is TRBV12-3 or TRBV12-4 and J is TRBJ2-1; tentatively, D is TRBD2 (6 bases). CDR3 length: 13 amino acids. Trimming removed 6 bases at V and 4 bases at J, with 10 bases between. In DNA form, the CDR3 reads TGTGCCAGCAGGACGGGACTTTACAATGAGCAGTTCTTC. Its protein product is CASRTGLYNEQFF.

The chain employs TRBV7-9 and TRBJ1-2, with D unclear. V gave up 5 bases and J gave up 8 bases, with 9 bases separating them. This CDR3 has 11 amino acids. Germline CDR1 is SEHNR and CDR2 is FQNEAQ (reference sequence). Here the CDR3 DNA reads TGTGCCAGCAGCCGGACGGGAGGCTACACCTTC. Its translation: CASSRTGGYTF. The entire variable domain, with the rest obtained from reference TRBV7-9 and TRBJ1-2, is as follows: DTGVSQNPRHKITKRGQNVTFRCDPISEHNRLYWYRQTLGQGPEFLTYFQNEAQLEKSRLLSDRFSAERPKGSFSTLEIQRTEQGDSAMYLCASSRTGGYTFGSGTRLTVV.

The rearrangement links TRBV18 to TRBJ2-1; TRBD2 agrees at 14 bases. This CDR3 has 17 amino acids. The V gene end was trimmed by 4 bases and the J gene end by 9 bases; junction bases not matched to a gene: 11. From germline, CDR1 is KGHSH and CDR2 LQKENI. The CDR3 protein is CASSLLSTSGGVSEQFF. The CDR3 DNA reads TGTGCCAGCTCACTCCTGTCGACTAGCGGGGGGGTGAGTGAGCAGTTCTTC. Full variable domain (rest looked up from reference TRBV18 and TRBJ2-1): NAGVMQNPRHLVRRRGQEARLRCSPMKGHSHVYWYRQLPEEGLKFMVYLQKENIIDESGMPKERFSAEFPKEGPSILRIQQVVRGDSAAYFCASSLLSTSGGVSEQFFGPGTRLTVL.

The chain carries TRBV3-1 (or the pseudogene TRBV3-2) and TRBJ1-1, with TRBD1 identical over 10 bases. CDR3 length: 14 amino acids. CDR1 LGHDT and CDR2 YNNKEL come from the germline V gene (reference sequence). J gave up 4 bases and V 4 bases, and 3 bases lay outside the gene matches. The CDR3 nucleotides read TGTGCCAGCAGCCCGGGGACAGGGGCCACTGAAGCTTTCTTT. Translating gives CASSPGTGATEAFF.

CDR3 sequence: CSVFARDGYTF. In nucleotides, the CDR3 is TGCAGCGTTTTCGCCAGGGACGGCTACACCTTC. The genes are TRBV29-1 and TRBJ1-2; maybe TRBD1 (5 bases). V shed 5 bases and J shed 8 bases, with 12 bases lying between them. This CDR3 is built from 11 residues. Looked up from germline, CDR1 is SQVTM and CDR2 is ANQGSEA.

On this clone: Its ends do not fully match the called genes, so a read error is possible. The rearrangement links TRBV7-7 to TRBJ1-5; D ambiguous. The germline gives CDR1 SSHAT, CDR2 FNYEAQ (reference sequence). The CDR3 covers 13 residues. In nucleotides, the CDR3 is TGTGCTAGCAGCTTAGTTGGGAGTCAGCCCCAGCATTTT. Its protein is CASSLVGSQPQHF.

The chain is built from TRBV3-1 (or the pseudogene TRBV3-2) and TRBJ1-6; unclear D gene. Trimming shortened V by 1 base and J by 11 bases, and 12 bases separated the two germline ends. The CDR3 covers 14 residues. Germline loops: CDR1 LGHDT, CDR2 YNNKEL (reference sequence). The chain's CDR3 is CASSQVSGFAPLHF. Here the CDR3 DNA reads TGTGCCAGCAGCCAAGTATCGGGGTTCGCACCCCTCCACTTT.

In DNA form, the CDR3 reads TGTGCCAGCAGTGTTGAGAGTCGGGGCTACACCTTC. Translation gives CASSVESRGYTF. This chain connects TRBV2 to TRBJ1-2; no clear D gene. The CDR3 runs to 12 residues. V was pared by 4 bases and J by 8 bases, with 11 bases between. Germline V gene sequence: CDR1 SNHLY, CDR2 FYNNEI.

The chain couples TRBV20-1 to TRBJ2-1; unclear D gene. The CDR3 has 10 residues. Per germline, CDR1 DFQATT and CDR2 SNEGSKA (reference sequence). Trimming removed 3 bases from V and 9 bases from J, with 6 bases in between. The CDR3 DNA reads as TGCAGTGCTAGTGGGCTTGAGCAGTTCTTC. Its translation: CSASGLEQFF.